The 20 T cell receptor beta chains given below trace back to one sample, sequenced in a study of Graves' ophthalmopathy and Graves' hyperthyroidism. TCR beta CDR3 amplification used RNA transcripts. Following a first-round RT-PCR that used HTBI primers, a second-round multiplex PCR was carried out. MiXCR, applied by TCRdb to the multiplex PCR reads, yields one record per CDR3 protein. The sample has over 450,000 distinct CDR3 sequences, roughly an eighth seen once; the top ten hold more than 8.5%. The sequenced sample was blood. These receptors were taken from a woman in her twenties or thirties with Graves' ophthalmopathy.

This clonotype was counted at least ten times. This rearrangement joins TRBV5-1 to TRBJ2-7; D is undetermined. CDR3 length equals 14 residues. Germline V gene sequence: CDR1 SGHRS, CDR2 YFSETQ. V lost 2 bases, J lost 4 bases, and 13 bases lay in between. In DNA, the CDR3 is TGCGCCAGCAGCTTAAACCCCCAGGTGTACGAGCAGTACTTC. Translating it yields CASSLNPQVYEQYF. Based on the CDR3 plus reference TRBV5-1 and TRBJ2-7, the full variable domain is KAGVTQTPRYLIKTRGQQVTLSCSPISGHRSVSWYQQTPGQGLQFLFEYFSETQRNKGNFPGRFSGRQFSNSRSEMNVSTLELGDSALYLCASSLNPQVYEQYFGPGTRLTVT.

On this clonotype itself: A much larger clone differs by one base, so this may be a read error. The J gene is TRBJ1-5, the V gene TRBV30; possible D gene TRBD1, 6 bases. The CDR3 loop spans 13 amino acids. CDR1 is GTSNPN, CDR2 SVGIG, per germline (reference sequence). The chain's CDR3 is CAWSGGETQPQQF. The DNA for the CDR3 is TGTGCCTGGAGCGGGGGCGAGACTCAGCCCCAGCAGTTT.

This clonotype was seen at least ten times. The genes are TRBV19 and TRBJ1-1; no reliable D call. Germline V gene data show CDR1 as LNHDA and CDR2 as SQIVND (reference sequence). V lost 5 bases and J lost 6, with 10 bases in between. The CDR3 is 12 amino acids. The CDR3 DNA reads as TGTGCCAGTAGTCGGCCCCCTGCTGAAGCTTTCTTT. This gives the protein CASSRPPAEAFF.

This clonotype was detected ten times or more. J is TRBJ2-7 and V is TRBV20-1; tentatively, D is TRBD2 (5 bases). Germline V CDR1 and CDR2: DFQATT, SNEGSKA (reference sequence). CDR3 length equals 11 residues. Deletions cut 3 bases from V and 4 bases from J, with 7 bases between. The CDR3 nucleotides are TGCAGTGCTAGGGAGGATTACGAGCAGTACTTC. This codes for CSAREDYEQYF.

This clonotype was found many times. The chain couples TRBV15 to TRBJ1-2; TRBD1 is a possible D gene (6 bases). CDR1 and CDR2 (germline): LNHNV, YYDKDF (reference sequence). V was shortened by 0 bases and J by 5 bases, with 13 bases between the two germline ends. There are 15 residues in the CDR3. DNA of the CDR3: TGTGCCACCAGCAGAGAGGGCGCAGGGGCATATGGCTACACCTTC. Amino acid sequence: CATSREGAGAYGYTF. Complete variable domain (other parts from reference TRBV15 and TRBJ1-2): DAMVIQNPRYQVTQFGKPVTLSCSQTLNHNVMYWYQQKSSQAPKLLFHYYDKDFNNEADTPDNFQSRRPNTSFCFLDIRSPGLGDTAMYLCATSREGAGAYGYTFGSGTRLTVV.

In this sample, this clonotype turned up many times. This chain connects TRBV28 to TRBJ2-7, with 7 bases lining up with TRBD2. The germline V gene has CDR1 MDHEN and CDR2 SYDVKM. This CDR3 is 14 amino acids long. V lost 9 bases and J lost 4; bases outside the gene matches: 12. The CDR3 spells CASQGLAEAYEQYF. The CDR3 DNA reads as TGTGCCAGTCAAGGTCTAGCGGAAGCATACGAGCAGTACTTC.

A remark on this clonotype: This may be a read error: a much more frequent sequence differs by one nucleotide. The genes are TRBV30 and TRBJ1-1, with D possibly TRBD1 on 6 matching bases. With 3 bases removed from V and 1 base from J, the gap between germline ends came to 6 bases. The CDR3 consists of 12 residues. Germline assignment: CDR1 GTSNPN and CDR2 SVGIG (reference sequence). CDR3 DNA sequence: TGTGCCTGGAGGGACAGGAACACTGAAGCTTTCTTT. Translating gives CAWRDRNTEAFF.

This clonotype appeared many times. The V gene is TRBV11-2, the J gene TRBJ2-7; D may be TRBD2 (5 bases). The CDR3 extends over 14 amino acids. V gave up 0 bases and J gave up 7 bases, with 13 bases separating them. Germline lookup yields CDR1 SGHAT and CDR2 FQNNGV. This CDR3 reads CASSLEDLLGEQYF. The CDR3 DNA reads TGTGCCAGCAGCTTAGAGGACTTACTGGGGGAGCAGTACTTC.

This clonotype was observed at least ten times. The genes are TRBV12-3 or TRBV12-4 and TRBJ1-1; D remains ambiguous. This CDR3 has 13 residues. V was shortened by 6 bases and J by 3 bases, with 11 bases between the two germline ends. CDR3 sequence (DNA): TGTGCCAGCAGCGGGTATTCGGACACTGAAGCTTTCTTT. Translation gives CASSGYSDTEAFF.

This chain links TRBV5-1 with TRBJ2-7, with 12 bases fitting TRBD2. The CDR3 consists of 15 residues. V gave up 2 bases and J gave up 3 bases; unmatched junction bases: 3. Germline CDR1 and CDR2: SGHRS and YFSETQ. The CDR3 spells CASSLGTSGHYEQYF. The CDR3 coding sequence is TGCGCCAGCAGCTTAGGGACTAGCGGGCACTACGAGCAGTACTTC.

As for this clonotype: Possible read error: a much larger clone is one base away. The CDR3 region has the DNA TGTGCCAGCAGCCGACAGGGTTTGGGGTCGACCACTGAAGCTTGCTTT. Protein: CASSRQGLGSTTEACF. The chain links TRBV7-3 to TRBJ1-1; 7 nucleotides agree with TRBD1. The CDR3 length is 16 residues. Germline loops: CDR1 SGHTA, CDR2 FQGTGA.

This clonotype was seen repeatedly, ten times or more. CDR3: CATSARQGHTEAFF. The CDR3 coding sequence is TGTGCCACCAGCGCCCGACAGGGGCACACTGAAGCTTTCTTT. This chain uses TRBV15 with TRBJ1-1; 8 nucleotides align to TRBD1. The ends lost 5 bases at V and 3 bases at J; junction bases unmatched: 5. The CDR3 runs to 14 residues. Per germline, CDR1 LNHNV and CDR2 YYDKDF (reference sequence).

This clonotype was observed many times. The chain carries TRBV6-1 and TRBJ1-2; D is perhaps TRBD1 (5 bases). Trimming stripped 4 bases from V and 4 bases from J, with 16 bases between. CDR1 and CDR2 (germline): MNHNS, SASEGT. The CDR3 contains 15 residues. In nucleotides, the CDR3 is TGTGCCAGCAGTGTCATCCGGGACGGCGGCTATGGCTACACCTTC. Translated: CASSVIRDGGYGYTF.

This clonotype was observed a few times. This sequence joins TRBV27 and TRBJ1-5; D remains unclear. This CDR3 is built from 14 residues. The V end was cut by 6 bases, the J end by 4 bases, with 13 bases between. Germline values: CDR1 MNHEY, CDR2 SMNVEV (reference sequence). In DNA form, the CDR3 reads TGTGCCAGCAGGTTCTTGTCCGAAAATCAGCCCCAGCATTTT. Translating it yields CASRFLSENQPQHF.

This clonotype has ten or more counts. The rearrangement uses TRBV7-9 and TRBJ1-6; weak D call: TRBD1 (5 bases). The CDR3 extends over 17 amino acids. Deletions cut 2 bases from V and 9 bases from J, with 20 bases between. Germline assignment: CDR1 SEHNR and CDR2 FQNEAQ (reference sequence). CDR3 bases: TGTGCCAGCAGCTTAACTTCCGCCGGGACTTCGGGTTCACCCCTCCACTTT. Its translation: CASSLTSAGTSGSPLHF.

This clonotype was picked up many times. The chain uses TRBV24-1 and TRBJ2-2, with a weak D call TRBD2 (6 bases). The V gene's germline CDR1 is KGHDR and CDR2 SFDVKD. The CDR3 has 16 residues. Trimming took off 3 bases at V and 6 bases at J, with 16 bases between the two ends. CDR3 amino acids: CATSDPKGRSAGELFF. In nucleotides, the CDR3 is TGTGCCACCAGTGATCCCAAAGGGAGGAGCGCCGGGGAGCTGTTTTTT.

J is TRBJ2-7 and V is TRBV13; D is possibly TRBD1 or TRBD2 (5 bases each). The germline V gene encodes CDR1 PRHDT and CDR2 FYEKMQ (reference sequence). Trimming took 6 bases from V and 3 from J, leaving 12 bases between them. The CDR3 is made up of 13 amino acids. In DNA form, the CDR3 reads TGTGCCAGCAGTGTGCGAGGGGTCTACGAGCAGTACTTC. It is translated as CASSVRGVYEQYF.

This clonotype occurred many times. The J gene is TRBJ1-6, the V gene TRBV28; 7 nucleotides match TRBD1. Germline CDR1 and CDR2: MDHEN and SYDVKM. The CDR3 is 16 amino acids. The trim removed 8 bases at V and 2 bases at J, leaving 9 bases unmatched. Here the CDR3 DNA reads TGTGCCAGCGATGATACAGGGGAAACCTATAATTCACCCCTCCACTTT. Residues: CASDDTGETYNSPLHF.

Ten or more counts support this clonotype. Written as DNA, the CDR3 is TGTGCCACCAGCAGCCCCTACGAGCAGTACTTC. This sequence encodes CATSSPYEQYF. The rearrangement uses TRBV15 and TRBJ2-7; the D is unclear. Trimming removed 3 bases at V and 2 bases at J, with 2 bases between. CDR1 is LNHNV and CDR2 is YYDKDF in the germline V gene (reference sequence). The CDR3 runs 11 residues.

This clonotype occurred many times. The chain has TRBV6-5 and TRBJ1-1, with D unresolved. This CDR3 is built from 13 residues. V was cut by 2 bases and J by 6 bases, with 10 bases left in between. Germline CDR1 is MNHEY and CDR2 is SVGAGI. The chain's CDR3 is CASSYGKAAEAFF. The CDR3 nucleotides read TGTGCCAGCAGTTACGGTAAGGCTGCTGAAGCTTTCTTT.